This T cell receptor (beta chain) came from a study of shared T cell receptors in the human thymus. Germline V gene lookup returns CDR1 MDHEN and CDR2 SYDVKM. This CDR3 spans 13 amino acids. Germline trimming cut 5 bases from V and 5 bases from J; bases unmatched to any gene: 5. Some clones are missing from TCRdb's copy, which holds only in-frame ones; the method was immunoSEQ multiplex PCR. The sample yields over 65,000 clones, over 90% seen once. V usage is TRBV28 and J usage is TRBJ1-2, with 7 bases aligning to TRBD1. Sequenced sample: thymocytes. The source is a human donor. The CDR3 loop is CASSLDREYGYTF. DNA for the CDR3: TGTGCCAGCAGTCTCGACAGGGAATATGGCTACACCTTC.